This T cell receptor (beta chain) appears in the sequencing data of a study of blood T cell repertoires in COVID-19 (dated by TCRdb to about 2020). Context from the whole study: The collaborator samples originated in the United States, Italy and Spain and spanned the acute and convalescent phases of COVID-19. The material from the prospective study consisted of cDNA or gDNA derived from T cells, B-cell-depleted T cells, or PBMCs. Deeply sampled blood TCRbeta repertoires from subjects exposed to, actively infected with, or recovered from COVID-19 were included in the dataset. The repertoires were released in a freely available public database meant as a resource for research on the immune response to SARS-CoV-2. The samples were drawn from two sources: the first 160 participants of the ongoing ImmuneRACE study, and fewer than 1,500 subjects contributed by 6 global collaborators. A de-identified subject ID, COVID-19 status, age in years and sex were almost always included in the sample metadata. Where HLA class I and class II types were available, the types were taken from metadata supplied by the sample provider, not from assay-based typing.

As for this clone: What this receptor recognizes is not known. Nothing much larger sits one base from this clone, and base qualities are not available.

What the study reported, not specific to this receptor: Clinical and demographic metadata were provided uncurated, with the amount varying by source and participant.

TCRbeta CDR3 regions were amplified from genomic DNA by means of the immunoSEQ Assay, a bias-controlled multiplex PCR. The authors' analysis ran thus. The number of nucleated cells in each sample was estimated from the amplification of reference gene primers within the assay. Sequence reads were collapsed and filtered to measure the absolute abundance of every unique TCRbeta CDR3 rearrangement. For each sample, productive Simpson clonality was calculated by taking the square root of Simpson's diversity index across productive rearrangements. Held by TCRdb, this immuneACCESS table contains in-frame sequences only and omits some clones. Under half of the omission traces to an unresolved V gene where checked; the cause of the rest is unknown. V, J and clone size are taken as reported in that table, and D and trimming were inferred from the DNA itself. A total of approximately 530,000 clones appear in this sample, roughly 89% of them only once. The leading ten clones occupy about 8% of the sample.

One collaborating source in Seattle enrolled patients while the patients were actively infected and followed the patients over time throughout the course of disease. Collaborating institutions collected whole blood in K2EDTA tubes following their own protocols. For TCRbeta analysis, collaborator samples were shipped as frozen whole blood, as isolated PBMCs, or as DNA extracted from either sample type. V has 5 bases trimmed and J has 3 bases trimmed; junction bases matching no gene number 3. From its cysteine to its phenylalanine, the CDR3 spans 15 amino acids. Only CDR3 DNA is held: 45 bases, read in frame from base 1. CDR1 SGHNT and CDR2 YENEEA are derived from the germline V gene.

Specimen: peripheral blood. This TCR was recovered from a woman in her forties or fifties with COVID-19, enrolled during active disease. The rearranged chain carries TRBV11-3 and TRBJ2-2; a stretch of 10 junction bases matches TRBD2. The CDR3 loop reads CASSQRGGDTGELFF. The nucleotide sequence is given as TGTGCCAGCAGCCAGCGGGGGGGCGACACCGGGGAGCTGTTTTTT.